This T cell receptor (beta chain) came from a study of blood T cell repertoires in COVID-19. Study overall: Whether acute or convalescent, the COVID-19 samples came from the United States, Italy and Spain. In each case, the material was cDNA or gDNA derived from T cells, B-cell-depleted T cells, or PBMCs.

Assay: immunoSEQ multiplex PCR; the TCRdb copy retains only in-frame clones and omits some. The sample contains 130,000 to 150,000 clones, 88% of which appear only once. Everyone who took part was roughly 18 to 89 years old, and they came from about two dozen US areas. Grouping used clinical history reported by participants in a survey and questionnaire. This clone appeared a few times. This clonotype originated in a woman in her twenties or thirties with acute COVID-19. Material: PBMCs or T cells enriched from blood (not recorded which).

The CDR3 here is CASSPGLAIMSSYNEQFF. In DNA form, the CDR3 reads TGTGCCAGCTCACCAGGGCTAGCGATAATGAGCTCCTACAATGAGCAGTTCTTC. The genes are TRBV18 and TRBJ2-1, with D possibly matching TRBD2 (6 bases). Germline CDR1 reads KGHSH; CDR2 reads LQKENI. This CDR3 comprises 18 residues. V was cut by 2 bases and J by 0 bases, with 17 bases left in between.